Included here is one TCR beta chain sequence, with context. The sample is drawn from a study of T cell changes during pregnancy in multiple sclerosis. Only in-frame clones appear in the TCRdb table, and some are missing; sequencing was by immunoSEQ multiplex PCR. In the table there are around 50,000 clones, 75% to 90% of which are singletons. Germline assignment: CDR1 SGHVS and CDR2 FNYEAQ. V dropped 5 bases and J dropped 5; count of bases not matched to a gene: 12. CDR3 length: 16 residues. V is TRBV7-6 and J is TRBJ2-7; 10 bases fit TRBD1. This receptor was obtained from a female donor with multiple sclerosis, enrolled in a pregnancy study. The sample was CD8+ T cells from peripheral blood mononuclear cells, taken in the second trimester of pregnancy. CDR3 protein: CASSLGSGQGRDEQYF. Here the CDR3 DNA reads TGTGCCAGCAGCCTAGGCTCGGGACAGGGGCGCGACGAGCAGTACTTC. The full variable domain, completed using reference TRBV7-6 and TRBJ2-7, is GAGVSQSPRYKVTKRGQDVALRCDPISGHVSLYWYRQALGQGPEFLTYFNYEAQQDKSGLPNDRFSAERPEGSISTLTIQRTEQRDSAMYRCASSLGSGQGRDEQYFGPGTRLTVT.